The 26 T cell receptor beta chains reported below all come from one sample, sequenced in a study of T cells after yellow fever vaccination. TCRdb fed the 5' RACE reads into MiXCR, producing one record per CDR3 protein. The sample records hundreds of thousands of distinct CDR3 sequences, around an eighth being singletons. The sample was PBMCs, taken on the day of the yellow fever booster vaccination. All receptors come from a man aged 25 to 45 who received the YFV17D yellow fever vaccine.

Ten or more counts support this clonotype. The genes are TRBV12-3 or TRBV12-4 and TRBJ2-1; D ambiguous. The CDR3 consists of 14 residues. V dropped 7 bases and J dropped 8 bases, with 18 bases sitting between them. The CDR3 region is CASTLRLSDYEQFF. In nucleotides, the CDR3 is TGTGCCAGCACCCTCCGACTCTCTGATTATGAGCAGTTCTTC.

In its sample, this clonotype was seen a few times. The J gene is TRBJ2-3, the V gene TRBV7-6, with TRBD2 identical over 7 bases. The length of the CDR3 is 16 residues. Germline CDR1 and CDR2: SGHVS and FNYEAQ. Trimming at V came to 1 base and at J to 7 bases, leaving 11 bases not matched to a gene. CDR3 amino acids: CASSLVAGARWYTQYF. Written as DNA, the CDR3 is TGTGCCAGCAGCTTAGTTGCGGGAGCAAGGTGGTATACGCAGTATTTT. Combining the CDR3 with reference TRBV7-6 and TRBJ2-3 gives the whole variable domain GAGVSQSPRYKVTKRGQDVALRCDPISGHVSLYWYRQALGQGPEFLTYFNYEAQQDKSGLPNDRFSAERPEGSISTLTIQRTEQRDSAMYRCASSLVAGARWYTQYFGPGTRLTVL.

This clonotype was counted at least ten times. The chain links TRBV27 to TRBJ2-6, with 8 bases aligning to TRBD1. The CDR3 loop spans 18 amino acids. Trimming cost V 5 bases and J 2 bases; bases outside gene matches: 11. The germline CDR1 and CDR2 sequences are MNHEY and SMNVEV (reference sequence). The CDR3 DNA is TGTGCCAGCAGTCCGTCATGGACAGGGATCCCTGGGGCCAACGTCCTGACTTTC. Translation: CASSPSWTGIPGANVLTF. Based on the CDR3 plus reference TRBV27 and TRBJ2-6, the full variable domain is EAQVTQNPRYLITVTGKKLTVTCSQNMNHEYMSWYRQDPGLGLRQIYYSMNVEVTDKGDVPEGYKVSRKEKRNFPLILESPSPNQTSLYFCASSPSWTGIPGANVLTFGAGSRLTVL.

This chain links TRBV20-1 with TRBJ1-1; a possible D gene is TRBD1 (5 bases). CDR3 length equals 14 residues. V dropped 6 bases and J dropped 5 bases, with 19 bases sitting between them. The V gene's germline CDR1 is DFQATT and CDR2 SNEGSKA (reference sequence). This CDR3 is CSARTYSGLTEAFF. For the CDR3, the DNA is TGCAGTGCGAGGACCTATTCAGGGTTGACTGAAGCTTTCTTT.

The CDR3 coding sequence is TGCGCCAGCAGGCTCCTACCGGGACAGGGGAACACCGGGGAGCTGTTTTTT. Amino acids: CASRLLPGQGNTGELFF. The chain has TRBV5-1 and TRBJ2-2; 9 bases fit TRBD1. CDR1 is SGHRS, CDR2 YFSETQ, per germline. The CDR3 totals 17 residues. J gave up 1 base and V 5 bases, and 9 bases lay outside the gene matches.

This clonotype occurred a few times. The V gene is TRBV5-6, the J gene TRBJ1-5; D might be TRBD1 (5 bases). Trimming cost V 5 bases and J 6 bases, with 18 bases left between them. Germline CDR1 is SGHDT and CDR2 is YYEEEE. The CDR3 covers 15 residues. The CDR3 sequence is CASRTDQGGGQPQHF. CDR3 bases: TGTGCCAGCAGGACCGACCAGGGAGGCGGTCAGCCCCAGCATTTT.

This chain connects TRBV14 to TRBJ2-1; possibly TRBD2 for D (5 bases). The V gene lost 2 bases and the J gene lost 9 bases, with 8 bases spanning the gap. The CDR3 has 12 residues. Germline CDR1 reads SGHDN; CDR2 reads FVKESK. The CDR3 sequence: CASSQSRVEQFF. The CDR3 DNA reads as TGTGCCAGCAGCCAATCGAGGGTTGAGCAGTTCTTC.

The rearrangement uses TRBV25-1 and TRBJ1-4; possibly TRBD1 for D (6 bases). CDR1 is MGHDK, CDR2 SYGVNS, per germline. V dropped 3 bases and J dropped 5 bases, with 13 bases sitting between them. The CDR3 consists of 15 residues. CDR3 loop: CASSDVQGLNEKLFF. DNA of the CDR3: TGTGCCAGCAGTGACGTACAGGGTCTGAATGAAAAACTGTTTTTT.

This clonotype was seen only a few times. V and J are TRBV10-3 and TRBJ2-7, with 7 bases identical to TRBD2. Germline V gene sequence: CDR1 ENHRY, CDR2 SYGVKD. The junction had 10 bases not matched to a gene; V was cut back by 11 bases and J by 3 bases. This CDR3 is built from 13 residues. The CDR3: CAASGGGGYEQYF. The CDR3 nucleotides are TGTGCCGCCAGTGGCGGGGGTGGCTACGAGCAGTACTTC.

The rearrangement links TRBV4-3 to TRBJ2-3; no firm D call. Trimming took 0 bases from V and 3 from J, leaving 13 bases between them. The CDR3 length is 16 residues. CDR1 and CDR2 (germline): LGHNA, YSLEER. The CDR3 sequence: CASSQDRILTTDTQYF. Here the CDR3 DNA reads TGCGCCAGCAGCCAAGATCGCATCTTAACGACAGATACGCAGTATTTT.

This chain uses TRBV23-1 with TRBJ2-3; 9 bases match TRBD1. TRBV23-1 is an open reading frame whose function is uncertain. V trimming: 4 bases; J trimming: 7 bases; junction bases outside the gene matches: 6. This CDR3 has 14 residues. In nucleotides, the CDR3 is TGCGCCAGCAGTCTCTACAGGGGGCGGAATACGCAGTATTTT. Protein product: CASSLYRGRNTQYF.

The chain combines TRBV10-3 with TRBJ2-3, with 10 bases that match TRBD2. This CDR3 has 18 residues. With 4 bases clipped from V and 4 bases from J, the junction kept 14 bases outside the gene matches. CDR1 is ENHRY and CDR2 is SYGVKD in the germline V gene. CDR3 nucleotide sequence: TGTGCCATCAGTGCGTTCTCCAGGCTAGCGGGAGTGGCAGATACGCAGTATTTT. Protein sequence: CAISAFSRLAGVADTQYF.

This rearrangement joins TRBV28 to TRBJ2-5; D unclear. Germline V gives CDR1 MDHEN, CDR2 SYDVKM. This CDR3 region has 12 residues. Trimming removed 4 bases at V and 7 bases at J, with 10 bases between. CDR3 loop: CASSSPWGTQYF. DNA for the CDR3: TGTGCCAGCAGTTCCCCATGGGGGACCCAGTACTTC.

A word on this clonotype: One end of the junction varies from germline; a read error may be responsible. This chain connects TRBV7-7 to TRBJ2-3, with 9 bases matching TRBD1. This CDR3 has 15 residues. Per germline, CDR1 SSHAT and CDR2 FNYEAQ (reference sequence). The CDR3 spells CASSYGTGRTDTQYF. As DNA, the CDR3 is TGTGCTAGCAGCTACGGGACAGGGAGAACAGATACGCAGTATTTT.

This clonotype was detected ten times or more. The chain links TRBV20-1 to TRBJ2-1; D possibly corresponds to TRBD2 (5 bases). Germline V gene data show CDR1 as DFQATT and CDR2 as SNEGSKA (reference sequence). Trimming cost V 4 bases and J 8 bases, with 12 bases left between them. The CDR3 loop spans 12 amino acids. The CDR3 spells CSATFVGDEQFF. The DNA for the CDR3 is TGCAGTGCTACGTTCGTCGGGGATGAGCAGTTCTTC.

The V gene is TRBV27, the J gene TRBJ1-2; D call uncertain. Per germline, CDR1 MNHEY and CDR2 SMNVEV (reference sequence). Trimming took 3 bases from V and 1 from J, leaving 6 bases between them. The CDR3 has 13 residues. The chain's CDR3 is CASSFWLNYGYTF. In nucleotides, the CDR3 is TGTGCCAGCAGTTTTTGGCTTAACTATGGCTACACCTTC.

In its sample, this clonotype was seen a few times. V gene TRBV6-4 combines with J gene TRBJ1-1; TRBD1 is a possible D gene (5 bases). This CDR3 spans 14 amino acids. V lost 6 bases and J lost 4, with 15 bases in between. Germline V CDR1 and CDR2: MRHNA, SNTAGT. CDR3 protein: CASRPGLGTTEAFF. CDR3 nucleotides: TGTGCCAGCAGACCGGGCCTTGGGACCACTGAAGCTTTCTTT.

This clonotype was observed a handful of times. The chain uses TRBV7-9 and TRBJ1-4; no reliable D call. CDR1 and CDR2 (germline): SEHNR, FQNEAQ (reference sequence). The CDR3 is 13 amino acids. Trimming cost V 3 bases and J 8 bases, with 10 bases left between them. CDR3 sequence reads: CASSFGPGEKLFF. The CDR3 nucleotides read TGTGCCAGCAGCTTTGGGCCGGGGGAAAAACTGTTTTTT.

On this clonotype itself: A much larger clone sits a single nucleotide away, making a read error possible. This rearrangement joins TRBV10-3 to TRBJ2-1, with 8 bases lining up with TRBD2. V lost 0 bases to trimming and J lost 12 bases; unmatched junction nucleotides: 10. CDR1 and CDR2 from the germline V gene are ENHRY and SYGVKD. The CDR3 has 15 amino acids. The CDR3 reads CAISESVAAGGGQFF. In DNA form, the CDR3 reads TGTGCCATCAGTGAGTCAGTGGCTGCGGGAGGAGGGCAGTTCTTC.

This clonotype has a handful of counts. This rearrangement joins TRBV9 to TRBJ2-2; TRBD2 matches 7 bases. The germline CDR1 and CDR2 sequences are SGDLS and YYNGEE. V shed 0 bases, J shed 6 bases, and the junction held 11 bases outside the gene matches. The CDR3 loop spans 17 amino acids. CDR3 coding DNA: TGTGCCAGCAGCGTAGTCGGGGCGGGAGTATCGGCCGGGGAGCTGTTTTTT. Its protein is CASSVVGAGVSAGELFF.

The sample holds a few counts of this clonotype. The junction departs from the called germline gene at one end, perhaps through a read error. The J gene is TRBJ2-3, the V gene TRBV5-1; D is perhaps TRBD2 (6 bases). The CDR3 is 16 residues long. From germline, CDR1 is SGHRS and CDR2 YFSETQ. CDR3 loop: CASTLYEGLSTDTQCF. In DNA, the CDR3 is TGCGCCAGCACACTTTATGAGGGACTTAGCACAGATACGCAGTGTTTT.

The chain uses TRBV6-2 or TRBV6-3 and TRBJ2-3; possible D gene TRBD1, 5 bases. Trimming removed 4 bases at V and 4 bases at J, with 12 bases between. CDR1 and CDR2 (germline): MNHEY, SVGEGT. CDR3 length equals 14 residues. CDR3 sequence (DNA): TGTGCCAGCAGTTTAGGGGCAACGGCAGATACGCAGTATTTT. Translating it yields CASSLGATADTQYF.

The CDR3 sequence: CASSQDPGTGPYEQYF. The CDR3 bases are TGCGCCAGCAGCCAAGATCCCGGGACAGGGCCCTACGAGCAGTACTTC. This chain links TRBV4-3 with TRBJ2-7, with 9 bases matching TRBD1. Trimming took 0 bases from V and 2 from J; bases not matched to a gene: 5. This CDR3 spans 16 amino acids. Germline-derived CDR1 and CDR2 are LGHNA and YSLEER.

The chain employs TRBV20-1 and TRBJ2-3; 9 positions match TRBD2. The CDR3 has 15 amino acids. The V gene end was trimmed by 3 bases and the J gene end by 2 bases; junction bases not matched to a gene: 6. Germline V CDR1 and CDR2: DFQATT, SNEGSKA (reference sequence). The CDR3 sequence: CSASGGGRATDTQYF. CDR3 in DNA: TGCAGTGCTAGCGGGGGCGGGAGGGCCACAGATACGCAGTATTTT.

This sequence joins TRBV12-3 or TRBV12-4 and TRBJ2-5; 9 nucleotides align to TRBD2. CDR3 length: 13 residues. Losses at the gene ends were 8 bases for V and 5 bases for J; bases not matched to a gene: 6. This chain's CDR3 is CASLSGSGETQYF. Here the CDR3 DNA reads TGTGCCAGCCTTAGCGGGAGTGGTGAGACCCAGTACTTC.

The gene calls are TRBV28 and TRBJ2-3; D call uncertain. The CDR3 runs 12 residues. Germline V gene sequence: CDR1 MDHEN, CDR2 SYDVKM. Trimming removed 7 bases from V and 6 bases from J, with 11 bases in between. The CDR3 protein is CASTGVVDTQYF. The CDR3 bases are TGTGCCAGCACAGGCGTCGTGGATACGCAGTATTTT.